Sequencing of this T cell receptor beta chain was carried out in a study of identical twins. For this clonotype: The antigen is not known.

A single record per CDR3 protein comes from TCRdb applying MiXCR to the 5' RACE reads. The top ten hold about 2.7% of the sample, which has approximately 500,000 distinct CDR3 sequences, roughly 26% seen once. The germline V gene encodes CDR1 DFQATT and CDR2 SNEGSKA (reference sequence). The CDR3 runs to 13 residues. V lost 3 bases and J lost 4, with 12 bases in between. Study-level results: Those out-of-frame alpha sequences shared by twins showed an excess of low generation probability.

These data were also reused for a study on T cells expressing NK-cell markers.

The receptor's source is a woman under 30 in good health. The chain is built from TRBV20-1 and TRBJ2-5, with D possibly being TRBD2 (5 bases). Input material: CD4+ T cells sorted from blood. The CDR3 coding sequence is TGCAGTGCTAGCGGGGTTTTAGTAGAGACCCAGTACTTC. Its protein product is CSASGVLVETQYF.